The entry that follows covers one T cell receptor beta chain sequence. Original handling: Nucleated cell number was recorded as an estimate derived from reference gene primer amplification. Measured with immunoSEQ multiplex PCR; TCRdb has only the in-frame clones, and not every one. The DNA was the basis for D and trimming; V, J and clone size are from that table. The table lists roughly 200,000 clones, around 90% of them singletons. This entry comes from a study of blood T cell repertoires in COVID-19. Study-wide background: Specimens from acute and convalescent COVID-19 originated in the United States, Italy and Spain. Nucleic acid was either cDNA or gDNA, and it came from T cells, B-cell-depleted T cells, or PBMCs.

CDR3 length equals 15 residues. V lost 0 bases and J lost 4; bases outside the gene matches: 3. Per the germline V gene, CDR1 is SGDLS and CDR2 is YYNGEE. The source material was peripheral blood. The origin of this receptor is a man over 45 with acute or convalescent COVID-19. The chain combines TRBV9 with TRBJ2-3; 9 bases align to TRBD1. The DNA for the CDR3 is TGTGCCAGCAGCGTAGAACAGGGGGCCGCAGATACGCAGTATTTT. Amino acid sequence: CASSVEQGAADTQYF.